These T cell receptor beta chains were read from a single sample in a study of cytomegalovirus exposure and HLA in healthy donors. The assay was immunoSEQ multiplex PCR, and TCRdb's table has in-frame clones only and misses some. The table has around 150,000 clones, around 82% seen once. Sequencing was carried out using PBMCs. Receptors were obtained from a man aged 35-49 years in good health and CMV-seropositive. CDR3s include the opening cysteine and the closing phenylalanine or tryptophan. Fields, in order: clone size, D gene, J gene, V gene, CDR3 DNA, CDR3 protein. D genes are given only for firm matches. Size is omitted from some rows. Given values are once, few, many or a class for expanded clones.

>NA|NA|TRBJ1-2|TRBV6-6
TGTGCCAGCAGAAGATCAACAACAGGGTACGACTATGGCTACACCTTC
CASRRSTTGYDYGYTF
>NA|TRBD2|TRBJ2-5|TRBV5-4
TGTGCCAGCAGCTTAGCGGGGGGGCTCGCGGAGACCCAGTACTTC
CASSLAGGLAETQYF
>NA|NA|TRBJ1-2|TRBV7-9
TGTGCCAGCAGTCAGAAAACCTATGGCTACACCTTC
CASSQKTYGYTF
>NA|TRBD1|TRBJ1-4|TRBV18
TGTGCCAGCTCACCTCGACGGGACAGGGCGGCAACTAATGAAAAACTGTTTTTT
CASSPRRDRAATNEKLFF
>NA|NA|TRBJ1-1|TRBV7-8
TGTGCCAGCAGCTTAGAACCAGGGGACACTGAAGCTTTCTTT
CASSLEPGDTEAFF
>NA|NA|TRBJ1-1|TRBV19
TGTGCCAGTAGTATAGGGCCCATGGGGAGCACTGAAGCTTTCTTT
CASSIGPMGSTEAFF
>NA|NA|TRBJ1-5|TRBV12-5
TGTGCTAGTGGCTCGGGTCGAAACTTTAGCAATCAGCCCCAGCATTTT
CASGSGRNFSNQPQHF
>NA|TRBD1|TRBJ2-1|TRBV7-2
TGTGCCAGCAGTTCTCCGGGACAGGGATTCAATGAGCAGTTCTTC
CASSSPGQGFNEQFF
>NA|TRBD1|TRBJ2-1|TRBV18
TGTGCCAGCTCACCGACAGACAGGGCTTCCTACAATGAGCAGTTCTTC
CASSPTDRASYNEQFF
>NA|NA|TRBJ2-6|TRBV5-6
TGTGCCAGCAGACTTGGCTGGACAAGCTCTGGGGCCAACGTCCTGACTTTC
CASRLGWTSSGANVLTF
>NA|TRBD2|TRBJ2-3|TRBV18
TGTGCCAGCTCACCACCAGGACTAGCGGGGGGCACAGATACGCAGTATTTT
CASSPPGLAGGTDTQYF
>NA|NA|TRBJ2-5|TRBV11-3
TGTGCCAGCAGCTTAGACCGGGGACAAGAGACCCAGTACTTC
CASSLDRGQETQYF
>NA|NA|TRBJ2-3|TRBV15
TGTGCCACCAGCAGGGACTCGATCCACACAGATACGCAGTATTTT
CATSRDSIHTDTQYF
>NA|TRBD1|TRBJ1-2|TRBV7-9
TGTGCCAGCAGCTTAGTAGGGACAGGGGATGGCTACACCTTC
CASSLVGTGDGYTF
>NA|NA|TRBJ2-1|TRBV5-1
TGCGCCAGCAGCCCGGACTATTTCGAGCAGTTCTTC
CASSPDYFEQFF
>NA|TRBD1|TRBJ2-7|TRBV19
TGTGCCAGTAGTATCTCAGGGGGCCCAAGGGAGCAGTACTTC
CASSISGGPREQYF
>NA|TRBD1|TRBJ1-5|TRBV7-2
TGTGCCAGCAGCATATCTCAGGGGGGTCAGAATCAGCCCCAGCATTTT
CASSISQGGQNQPQHF
>NA|TRBD1|TRBJ2-7|TRBV4-1
TGCGCCAGCAGCCAGATCGGACAGGGTCTCTCCTACGAGCAGTACTTC
CASSQIGQGLSYEQYF
>few|NA|TRBJ2-2|TRBV10-3
TGTGCCATCAGTGAGCCGACAGCCACCGGGGAGCTGTTTTTT
CAISEPTATGELFF
>NA|NA|TRBJ1-2|TRBV6-6
TGTGCCAGCAGCCCGGGGGGGCGAAACTATGGCTACACCTTC
CASSPGGRNYGYTF
>once|NA|TRBJ2-4|TRBV5-1
TGCGCCAGCAGCTTGGTGGGACATAAGTTC
CASSLVGHKF
>once|NA|TRBJ1-3|TRBV5-6
TGTGCCAGCAGCTTTCGCGCCGGACAGCCTCTTAGCTCTGGAAACACCATATATTTT
CASSFRAGQPLSSGNTIYF
>once|NA|TRBJ2-7|TRBV5-1
TGCGCCAGTTTTAATATGCCTAGCTCCTACGAGCAGTACTTC
CASFNMPSSYEQYF
>NA|NA|TRBJ1-1|TRBV4-1
TGCGCCAGCAGCCACGTACAGGGTTCGACTGAAGCTTTCTTT
CASSHVQGSTEAFF
>NA|TRBD2|TRBJ2-1|TRBV5-1
TGCGCCAGCAGCTTGGGTCCAGCGGGAGTGGGTAATGAGCAGTTCTTC
CASSLGPAGVGNEQFF
>NA|NA|TRBJ2-1|TRBV7-2
TGTGCCAGCAGCATCCCGGGGTCCCACAATGAGCAGTTCTTC
CASSIPGSHNEQFF
>NA|NA|TRBJ2-7|TRBV7-6
TGTGCCAGCAGCCGTCTAGGGACGGGGGTCGACGAGCAGTACTTC
CASSRLGTGVDEQYF
>NA|TRBD2|TRBJ2-3|TRBV2
TGTGCCAGCAGGCCAGGACTAGCGGGAGGGCCAGGAGATACGCAGTATTTT
CASRPGLAGGPGDTQYF
>NA|TRBD1|TRBJ1-2|TRBV2
TGTGCCAGCAGTGAACAAACAGGGGGATGGTATGGCTACACCTTC
CASSEQTGGWYGYTF
>NA|NA|TRBJ1-3|TRBV28
TGTGCCAGTCGTACTTCCGGGACTCAGAGAACCACCATATATTTT
CASRTSGTQRTTIYF
>NA|TRBD1|TRBJ2-3|TRBV5-1
TGCGCCAGCAGCCGTCGGGCAGGGGGCGCAGATACGCAGTATTTT
CASSRRAGGADTQYF
>NA|TRBD1|TRBJ2-3|TRBV6-6
TGTGCCAGCAGAGAGGGGACAGGGCCCACAGATACGCAGTATTTT
CASREGTGPTDTQYF
>NA|NA|TRBJ2-1|TRBV9
TGTGCCAGCAGCGTAGCTAGCGGAAGGGGGGGAGGAAATGAGCAGTTCTTC
CASSVASGRGGGNEQFF
>few|NA|TRBJ1-3|TRBV7-9
TGTGCCAGCAGCTTAGGGACAGCTGGAAACACCATATATTTT
CASSLGTAGNTIYF
>NA|TRBD2|TRBJ2-7|TRBV13
TGTGCCAGCAGCCCACCTAGCGGCTCTTCCTACGAGCAGTACTTC
CASSPPSGSSYEQYF
>NA|TRBD2|TRBJ2-7|TRBV11-3
TGTGCCAGCAGCGCCCGGGAGGGTCGGCAGTACTTC
CASSAREGRQYF
>NA|TRBD1|TRBJ1-2|TRBV2
TGTGCCAGCAGGACAGGGGCATCCACTAACTATGGCTACACCTTC
CASRTGASTNYGYTF
>few|TRBD2|TRBJ2-1|TRBV11-3
TGTGCCAGCAGTTTTAGCGGGAGCTATTACAATGAGCAGTTCTTC
CASSFSGSYYNEQFF
>NA|TRBD2|TRBJ2-3|TRBV28
TGTGCCAGCAGTTTGGATTCGGGGGGGGAGACAGATACGCAGTATTTT
CASSLDSGGETDTQYF
>NA|NA|TRBJ2-6|TRBV7-2
TGTGCCAGCAGTATCGACATTGGGGCCAACGTCCTGACTTTC
CASSIDIGANVLTF
>NA|TRBD1|TRBJ2-3|TRBV12-5
TGTGCTAGTGGTACCGGACAGGGACCCCTGTTGGATACGCAGTATTTT
CASGTGQGPLLDTQYF
>NA|TRBD1|TRBJ2-1|TRBV4-3
TGCGCCAGCAGCCAAGCCTTGACAGGGGTTGAGCAGTTCTTC
CASSQALTGVEQFF
>NA|TRBD2|TRBJ2-5|TRBV27
TGTGCCAGCAGTTTAGGCACTAGCGGCCAAGAGACCCAGTACTTC
CASSLGTSGQETQYF
>NA|NA|TRBJ2-5|TRBV19
TGTGCCAGTAGTATTATGGGGGGGCCCCAAGAGACCCAGTACTTC
CASSIMGGPQETQYF
>NA|NA|TRBJ2-7|TRBV28
TGTGCCAGCAGTTTAGAGTCCTACGAGCAGTACTTC
CASSLESYEQYF
>NA|NA|TRBJ1-2|TRBV10-1
TGCGCCAGCAGTGATGCGGGATATAACTATGGCTACACCTTC
CASSDAGYNYGYTF
>once|NA|TRBJ1-1|TRBV15
TGTGCCACCAGCAGAGATGGGCAGGGCCCGAACACTGAAGCTTTCTTT
CATSRDGQGPNTEAFF
>NA|NA|TRBJ2-4|TRBV6-1
TGTGCCAGCAGTACGGGGGAAAACATTCAGTACTTC
CASSTGENIQYF
>once|TRBD1|TRBJ2-7|TRBV5-1
TGCGCCAGCAGCTCACGGGACAGCTACTACGAGCAGTACTTC
CASSSRDSYYEQYF
>few|TRBD2|TRBJ2-1|TRBV18
TGTGCCAGCTCACCCAGTAGCGGGGGGGCCTTGGATGAGCAGTTCTTC
CASSPSSGGALDEQFF